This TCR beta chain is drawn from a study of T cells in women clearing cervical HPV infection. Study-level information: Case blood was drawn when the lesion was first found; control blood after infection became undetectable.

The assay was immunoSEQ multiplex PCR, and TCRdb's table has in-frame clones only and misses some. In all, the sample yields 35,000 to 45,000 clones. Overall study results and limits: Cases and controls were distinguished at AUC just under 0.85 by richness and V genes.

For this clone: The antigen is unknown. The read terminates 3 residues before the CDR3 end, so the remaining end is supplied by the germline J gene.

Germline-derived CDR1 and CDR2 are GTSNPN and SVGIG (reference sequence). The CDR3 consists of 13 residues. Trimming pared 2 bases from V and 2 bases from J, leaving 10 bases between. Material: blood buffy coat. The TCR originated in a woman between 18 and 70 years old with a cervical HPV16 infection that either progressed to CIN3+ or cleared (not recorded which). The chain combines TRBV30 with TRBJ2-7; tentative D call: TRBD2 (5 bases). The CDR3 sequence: CAWSPGVAYEQYF. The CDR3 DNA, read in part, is TGTGCCTGGAGTCCCGGGGTAGCCTACGAG. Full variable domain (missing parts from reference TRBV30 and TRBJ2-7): SQTIHQWPATLVQPVGSPLSLECTVEGTSNPNLYWYRQAAGRGLQLLFYSVGIGQISSEVPQNLSASRPQDRQFILSSKKLLLSDSGFYLCAWSPGVAYEQYFGPGTRLTVT.